This T cell receptor (beta chain) was sequenced for a study of regulatory T cells in long-lasting Graves disease. In germline, CDR1 is SNHLY, CDR2 FYNNEI. The V gene lost 2 bases and the J gene lost 0 bases, with 12 bases spanning the gap. The CDR3 runs 16 residues. Combining iRepertoire HTBI primers with Arm-PCR of CDR3 regions, the authors built TCR beta libraries. MiXCR, run by TCRdb on the multiplex PCR reads, gives a single entry per CDR3 protein. The sample records a few hundred thousand distinct CDR3 sequences, about 25% being singletons. Time point: persistent/refractory GD, antithyroid drugs over 5 years with positive TRAb. PBMC-extracted RNA yielded the TCR library. This clonotype was observed a few times.

This clonotype was sampled from a female donor with Graves disease. The specimen comprised peripheral blood mononuclear cells (PBMCs), sampled when the disease was refractory, from a patient treated with antithyroid drugs. The chain carries TRBV2 and TRBJ2-3, with D perhaps assigned TRBD1 or TRBD2 (5 bases each). The CDR3 here is CASSERGTTSTDTQYF. The CDR3 DNA reads TGTGCCAGCAGTGAACGAGGGACGACTAGCACAGATACGCAGTATTTT. The complete variable domain, with remaining parts taken from reference TRBV2 and TRBJ2-3, reads EPEVTQTPSHQVTQMGQEVILRCVPISNHLYFYWYRQILGQKVEFLVSFYNNEISEKSEIFDDQFSVERPDGSNFTLKIRSTKLEDSAMYFCASSERGTTSTDTQYFGPGTRLTVL.